This entry lists 20 T cell receptor beta chains sequenced from one sample in a study of blood T cell repertoires in COVID-19. Profiled with immunoSEQ multiplex PCR; TCRdb holds only in-frame clones, not every one. The table shows 95,000 to 110,000 clones, with roughly 80% occurring only once. Sequenced sample: peripheral blood. Receptors originate from a human donor in a cohort sampled during active COVID-19.

The chain recombines TRBV3-1 (or the pseudogene TRBV3-2) with TRBJ1-2; a weak D match, TRBD1 (5 bases). Germline V lookup: CDR1 LGHDT, CDR2 YNNKEL (reference sequence). Trimming left V 1 base short and J 11 bases short, with 14 bases between. This CDR3 comprises 13 residues. CDR3 sequence reads: CASSQGITGGYTF. DNA for the CDR3: TGTGCCAGCAGCCAAGGAATCACGGGGGGTTACACCTTC.

DNA for the CDR3: TGTGCCAGCAGCTTAGCAGGGGGAGTCTACAATGAGCAGTTCTTC. It is translated as CASSLAGGVYNEQFF. This chain connects TRBV7-2 to TRBJ2-1; D is perhaps TRBD1 (6 bases). The CDR3 length is 15 residues. The V end was cut by 0 bases, the J end by 3 bases, with 9 bases between. The germline V gene encodes CDR1 SGHTA and CDR2 FQGNSA.

The chain is built from TRBV6-2 or TRBV6-3 and TRBJ1-1, with unresolved D. The germline CDR1 and CDR2 sequences are MNHEY and SVGEGT. The CDR3 consists of 15 residues. Trimming left V 2 bases short and J 5 bases short, with 15 bases between. The CDR3 DNA sequence: TGTGCCAGCAGTTACGAGGGCCTAAAGTGGACTGAAGCTTTCTTT. This sequence encodes CASSYEGLKWTEAFF.

The CDR3 region has the DNA TGTGCCAGCTCTCGGGGGACTAGCGGGGCTACCTACGAGCAGTACTTC. It is translated as CASSRGTSGATYEQYF. The V and J genes are TRBV18 and TRBJ2-7, with 13 nucleotides matching TRBD2. Germline V CDR1 and CDR2: KGHSH, LQKENI. This CDR3 spans 16 amino acids. J was trimmed by 2 bases and V by 6 bases; bases with no gene match: 7. The variable domain in full, completed from reference TRBV18 and TRBJ2-7, reads NAGVMQNPRHLVRRRGQEARLRCSPMKGHSHVYWYRQLPEEGLKFMVYLQKENIIDESGMPKERFSAEFPKEGPSILRIQQVVRGDSAAYFCASSRGTSGATYEQYFGPGTRLTVT.

This clone was found once. The DNA for the CDR3 is TGTGCCAGCAGCGCGGGGGACAGGGTATCCTACGAGCAGTACTTC. This sequence encodes CASSAGDRVSYEQYF. The chain couples TRBV5-5 to TRBJ2-7; TRBD1 matches 9 bases. This CDR3 is 15 amino acids long. J gave up 1 base and V 4 bases, and 6 bases lay outside the gene matches. In germline, CDR1 is SGHKS, CDR2 YYEKEE (reference sequence). The whole variable domain, remainder taken from reference TRBV5-5 and TRBJ2-7, is DAGVTQSPTHLIKTRGQQVTLRCSPISGHKSVSWYQQVLGQGPQFIFQYYEKEERGRGNFPDRFSARQFPNYSSELNVNALLLGDSALYLCASSAGDRVSYEQYFGPGTRLTVT.

The chain couples TRBV19 to TRBJ2-7; 8 bases align to TRBD1. The V gene's germline CDR1 is LNHDA and CDR2 SQIVND (reference sequence). CDR3 length: 14 amino acids. J was trimmed by 5 bases and V by 5 bases; bases with no gene match: 8. The CDR3 DNA sequence: TGTGCCAGTAGTCCCGGGACAGGCTGGCACGAGCAGTACTTC. Translated: CASSPGTGWHEQYF.

The chain has TRBV3-1 (or the pseudogene TRBV3-2) and TRBJ1-2, with TRBD1 matching 7 bases. V lost 4 bases and J lost 8; bases outside the gene matches: 10. Germline CDR1 reads LGHDT; CDR2 reads YNNKEL (reference sequence). This CDR3 has 14 amino acids. CDR3 sequence reads: CASSPDRAASGYTF. The DNA of the CDR3 is TGTGCCAGCAGCCCCGACAGGGCAGCTTCCGGCTACACCTTC.

This chain links TRBV11-2 with TRBJ1-4, with a tentative D call TRBD1 (6 bases). Trimming shortened V by 5 bases and J by 3 bases, and 16 bases separated the two germline ends. Germline V gives CDR1 SGHAT, CDR2 FQNNGV. The CDR3 covers 16 residues. CDR3 sequence: CASSEGHRVANEKLFF. DNA for the CDR3: TGTGCCAGCAGCGAGGGGCACAGGGTAGCTAATGAAAAACTGTTTTTT.

Here the CDR3 DNA reads TGTGCCACCCGGGGGGTGAACACTGAAGCTTTCTTT. The encoded protein is CATRGVNTEAFF. The chain has TRBV10-3 and TRBJ1-1, with a weak D call TRBD1 (5 bases). The germline CDR1 and CDR2 sequences are ENHRY and SYGVKD. The CDR3 runs 12 residues. V gave up 10 bases and J gave up 0 bases, with 9 bases separating them.

The V and J genes are TRBV7-9 and TRBJ1-3, with D possibly matching TRBD1 (5 bases). V was pared by 5 bases and J by 3 bases, with 14 bases between. The germline gives CDR1 SEHNR, CDR2 FQNEAQ (reference sequence). The CDR3 has 15 amino acids. In DNA, the CDR3 is TGTGCCAGCAGCCAGGACATACCCCTTGGAAACACCATATATTTT. This codes for CASSQDIPLGNTIYF.

This clone was observed a few times. The rearrangement joins TRBV28 to TRBJ1-2; 7 nucleotides agree with TRBD1. Germline V gives CDR1 MDHEN, CDR2 SYDVKM. The V gene end was trimmed by 3 bases and the J gene end by 7 bases; junction bases not matched to a gene: 2. The CDR3 is 12 residues long. The CDR3 nucleotides read TGTGCCAGCAGTTTCGACAGGGCTGGCTACACCTTC. It is translated as CASSFDRAGYTF.

The chain has TRBV9 and TRBJ1-1; tentative D call: TRBD1 (5 bases). The CDR3 is 14 amino acids. In germline, CDR1 is SGDLS, CDR2 YYNGEE. The V end lost 0 bases, the J end lost 0 bases, and 6 bases lay between the germline ends. CDR3: CASSVGTLNTEAFF. DNA of the CDR3: TGTGCCAGCAGCGTAGGGACACTGAACACTGAAGCTTTCTTT.

The CDR3 spells CASNHDRTRFNEQFF. The CDR3 DNA follows: TGTGCCAGCAACCACGACAGGACTCGGTTCAATGAGCAGTTCTTC. The rearrangement uses TRBV5-8 and TRBJ2-1, with a possible D match to TRBD1 (6 bases). Trimming removed 6 bases from V and 6 bases from J, with 19 bases in between. The CDR3 consists of 15 residues. The V gene's germline CDR1 is SGHTS and CDR2 YDEGEE.

This sequence joins TRBV5-4 and TRBJ1-5; D might be TRBD1 (5 bases). The CDR3 contains 15 residues. V was trimmed by 1 base and J by 7 bases, leaving 15 bases between them. Germline lookup yields CDR1 SGHNT and CDR2 YYREEE (reference sequence). The CDR3 loop reads CASSLQGREDQPQHF. CDR3 bases: TGTGCCAGCAGCTTGCAGGGCAGGGAGGACCAGCCCCAGCATTTT.

V usage is TRBV6-5 and J usage is TRBJ2-7; D is perhaps TRBD2 (5 bases). The CDR3 is 15 amino acids. Germline CDR1 reads MNHEY; CDR2 reads SVGAGI. Trimming removed 7 bases at V and 2 bases at J, with 18 bases between. The CDR3 DNA reads as TGTGCCAGCACCCGAGCCGTCGAGGGCCCCTACGAGCAGTACTTC. This encodes CASTRAVEGPYEQYF.

The chain couples TRBV6-2 or TRBV6-3 to TRBJ1-1; 12 nucleotides agree with TRBD1. V gave up 2 bases and J gave up 11 bases; unmatched junction bases: 3. There are 13 residues in the CDR3. Per the germline V gene, CDR1 is MNHEY and CDR2 is SVGEGT. CDR3 protein: CASSYRGQGAAFF. As DNA, the CDR3 is TGTGCCAGCAGTTACAGGGGACAGGGGGCCGCTTTCTTT.

This chain uses TRBV9 with TRBJ2-2, with D possibly matching TRBD1 (6 bases). This CDR3 comprises 16 residues. Trimming stripped 0 bases from V and 1 base from J, with 10 bases between. Germline V gene sequence: CDR1 SGDLS, CDR2 YYNGEE. CDR3 sequence (DNA): TGTGCCAGCAGCGTAGTGGGGACACGGAACACCGGGGAGCTGTTTTTT. Amino acids: CASSVVGTRNTGELFF. Full variable domain (outside the CDR3, taken from reference TRBV9 and TRBJ2-2): DSGVTQTPKHLITATGQRVTLRCSPRSGDLSVYWYQQSLDQGLQFLIQYYNGEERAKGNILERFSAQQFPDLHSELNLSSLELGDSALYFCASSVVGTRNTGELFFGEGSRLTVL.

The rearrangement uses TRBV5-6 and TRBJ1-1; D not certain. V was cut by 2 bases and J by 2 bases, with 13 bases left in between. This CDR3 is built from 15 residues. CDR1 is SGHDT and CDR2 is YYEEEE in the germline V gene. In DNA, the CDR3 is TGTGCCAGCAGCTTAGGTTGGAGTCCAAACACTGAAGCTTTCTTT. This gives the protein CASSLGWSPNTEAFF.

The V and J genes are TRBV7-2 and TRBJ1-4, with D unclear. CDR1 and CDR2 from the germline V gene are SGHTA and FQGNSA. Trimming left V 5 bases short and J 8 bases short, with 9 bases between. The CDR3 is made up of 12 amino acids. As DNA, the CDR3 is TGTGCCAGCAGCCTGCCGGGGGAAAAACTGTTTTTT. Residues: CASSLPGEKLFF.

The chain joins TRBV2 to TRBJ2-7; 7 nucleotides agree with TRBD2. This CDR3 is 14 amino acids long. The germline gives CDR1 SNHLY, CDR2 FYNNEI. V shed 11 bases, J shed 1 base, and the junction held 11 bases outside the gene matches. CDR3 residues: CAGRPSGGSYEQYF. Written as DNA, the CDR3 is TGTGCCGGTCGACCTAGCGGCGGATCCTACGAGCAGTACTTC.